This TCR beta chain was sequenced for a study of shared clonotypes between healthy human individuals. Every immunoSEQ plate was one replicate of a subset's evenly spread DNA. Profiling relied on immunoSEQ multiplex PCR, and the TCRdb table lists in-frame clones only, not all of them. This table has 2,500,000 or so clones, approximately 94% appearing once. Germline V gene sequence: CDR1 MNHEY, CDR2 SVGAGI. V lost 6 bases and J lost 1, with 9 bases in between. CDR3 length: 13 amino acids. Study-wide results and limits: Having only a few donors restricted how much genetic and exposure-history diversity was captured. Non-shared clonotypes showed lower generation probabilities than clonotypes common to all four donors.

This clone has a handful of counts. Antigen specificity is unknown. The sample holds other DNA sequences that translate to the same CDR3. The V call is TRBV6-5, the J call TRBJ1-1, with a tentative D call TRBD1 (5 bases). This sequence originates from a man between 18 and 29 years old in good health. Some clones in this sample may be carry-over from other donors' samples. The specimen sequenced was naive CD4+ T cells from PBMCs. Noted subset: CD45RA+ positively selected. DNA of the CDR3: TGTGCCAGCAGGGAAACAGGGAACACTGAAGCTTTCTTT. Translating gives CASRETGNTEAFF.